The TCR beta chain under discussion was sequenced for a study of T cell repertoires in cytomegalovirus infection. MiXCR was run by TCRdb on the reads, yielding one entry per CDR3 protein. The table records around 430,000 distinct CDR3 sequences, approximately 42% of them present only once. The CDR3 consists of 14 residues. The germline CDR1 and CDR2 sequences are MNHEY and SVGAGI. Trimming at V came to 2 bases and at J to 4 bases, leaving 3 bases not matched to a gene. This clonotype came up a few times. Antigen unknown. This rearrangement joins TRBV6-5 to TRBJ2-5; 8 bases fit TRBD2. This sample comprised cultured PBMCs, obtained from culture after CMV antigen stimulation. This clonotype was sampled from a human donor in good health (CMV status not recorded). Some clones in this sample may be carry-over from other donors' samples. CDR3 coding DNA: TGTGCCAGCAGTTACGATACTAGCGGAGAGACCCAGTACTTC. It codes for CASSYDTSGETQYF.